A selection of T cell receptor beta chains follows, all from one sample in a study of T-cell reconstitution after alpha-beta-depleted transplantation in children. TCRdb re-called the PCR reads through MiXCR, storing one row per CDR3 protein. The sample shows approximately 1,000,000 distinct CDR3 sequences, roughly 29% of them seen only once. The sequenced sample was PBMCs, mostly from graft donor cells, obtained 360 days after TCRalphabeta/CD19-depleted stem cell transplant. The receptors stem from a boy under two years old who had a stem cell transplant for SCID, so the T cells may come from the graft donor. Each CDR3 is given with its conserved first and last residue. Each record gives: CDR3 protein, CDR3 DNA, D gene, clone size, CDR3 length, V gene, J gene. The D gene is left open where the match is weak. Clone size is not always given. Where it is, it says once, few, many or a class for expanded clones.

CDR3: CASSLGQTSGNTIYF
DNA: TGTGCCAGCAGCTTGGGACAGACCTCTGGAAACACCATATATTTT
D: TRBD1
size: few
length: 15
V: TRBV7-2
J: TRBJ1-3

CDR3: CASSGPPRNIQYF
DNA: TGTGCCAGCAGTGGGCCCCCAAGAAACATTCAGTACTTC
D: -
size: -
length: 13
V: TRBV6-2/TRBV6-3
J: TRBJ2-4

CDR3: CASSPGTTRYKNIQYF
DNA: TGTGCCAGCAGCCCCGGGACTACCCGATACAAAAACATTCAGTACTTC
D: TRBD2
size: -
length: 16
V: TRBV7-1
J: TRBJ2-4

CDR3: CASSSFGTGGLAGGPNEQFF
DNA: TGTGCCAGCAGTTCCTTCGGGACAGGGGGCCTCGCGGGAGGTCCCAATGAGCAGTTCTTC
D: TRBD1
size: -
length: 20
V: TRBV12-3/TRBV12-4
J: TRBJ2-1

CDR3: CAISEPGTGGHEQYF
DNA: TGTGCCATCAGTGAGCCCGGGACAGGGGGCCACGAGCAGTACTTC
D: TRBD1
size: -
length: 15
V: TRBV10-3
J: TRBJ2-7

CDR3: CASSSSLAGGPSYNEQFF
DNA: TGTGCCAGCAGTTCCTCTCTAGCGGGGGGGCCCTCCTACAATGAGCAGTTCTTC
D: TRBD2
size: -
length: 18
V: TRBV12-3/TRBV12-4
J: TRBJ2-1

CDR3: CASSTNGQGSPNQPQHF
DNA: TGTGCCAGCAGCACCAACGGACAGGGGTCCCCTAATCAGCCCCAGCATTTT
D: TRBD1
size: -
length: 17
V: TRBV7-8
J: TRBJ1-5

CDR3: CSVEDPGTESYEQYF
DNA: TGCAGCGTTGAAGACCCAGGGACAGAGAGCTACGAGCAGTACTTC
D: TRBD1
size: -
length: 15
V: TRBV29-1
J: TRBJ2-7

CDR3: CASSLAGFGNQPQHF
DNA: TGTGCCAGCAGCTTAGCGGGTTTCGGGAATCAGCCCCAGCATTTT
D: -
size: once
length: 15
V: TRBV11-2
J: TRBJ1-5

CDR3: CASSRIGTGGYNEQFF
DNA: TGTGCCAGCAGTCGGATTGGGACAGGGGGCTATAATGAGCAGTTCTTC
D: TRBD1
size: -
length: 16
V: TRBV6-2/TRBV6-3
J: TRBJ2-1

CDR3: CASSPPRGTVGSNYGYTF
DNA: TGTGCCAGCAGTCCACCGAGGGGGACAGTCGGGTCTAACTATGGCTACACCTTC
D: TRBD1
size: -
length: 18
V: TRBV12-3/TRBV12-4
J: TRBJ1-2

CDR3: CSALGTGLYEQYF
DNA: TGCAGCGCCCTCGGGACAGGTCTCTACGAGCAGTACTTC
D: TRBD1
size: few
length: 13
V: TRBV29-1
J: TRBJ2-7

CDR3: CSVGMGNTGSNTEAFF
DNA: TGCAGCGTTGGAATGGGGAACACAGGGTCGAACACTGAAGCTTTCTTT
D: -
size: few
length: 16
V: TRBV29-1
J: TRBJ1-1

CDR3: CASSPGNQRNTDTQYF
DNA: TGTGCCAGCAGCCCGGGAAACCAGCGGAACACAGATACGCAGTATTTT
D: -
size: -
length: 16
V: TRBV11-1
J: TRBJ2-3

CDR3: CASSFWGASTDTQYF
DNA: TGTGCCAGCAGTTTTTGGGGGGCCAGCACAGATACGCAGTATTTT
D: -
size: many
length: 15
V: TRBV28
J: TRBJ2-3

CDR3: CASRPEQGLSYEQYF
DNA: TGTGCCAGCAGGCCAGAGCAGGGACTATCCTACGAGCAGTACTTC
D: TRBD2
size: once
length: 15
V: TRBV11-2
J: TRBJ2-7

CDR3: CASSLSQLGRYEQYF
DNA: TGTGCCAGCAGTTTATCCCAGCTGGGACGATACGAGCAGTACTTC
D: -
size: -
length: 15
V: TRBV28
J: TRBJ2-7

CDR3: CASSSYDQETQYF
DNA: TGTGCCAGCAGCTCTTATGACCAAGAGACCCAGTACTTC
D: -
size: few
length: 13
V: TRBV5-5
J: TRBJ2-5

CDR3: CSASLAGRKETQYF
DNA: TGCAGTGCGTCCCTAGCGGGGCGAAAAGAGACCCAGTACTTC
D: TRBD2
size: few
length: 14
V: TRBV20-1
J: TRBJ2-5

CDR3: CASRRNTGLAGVTDTQYF
DNA: TGTGCCAGCAGACGAAACACCGGACTAGCGGGGGTCACAGATACGCAGTATTTT
D: TRBD2
size: few
length: 18
V: TRBV12-3/TRBV12-4
J: TRBJ2-3

CDR3: CASSYSKFPSGGHSGTQYF
DNA: TGTGCCAGCAGTTACTCGAAATTTCCCAGCGGGGGGCACTCCGGGACCCAGTACTTC
D: TRBD2
size: once
length: 19
V: TRBV6-5
J: TRBJ2-5

CDR3: CASSHQSTGGQSEAFF
DNA: TGTGCCAGCAGTCACCAATCGACAGGGGGCCAGAGTGAAGCTTTCTTT
D: TRBD1
size: -
length: 16
V: TRBV28
J: TRBJ1-1

CDR3: CASTRTGAKSYEQYF
DNA: TGTGCCAGCACCCGGACAGGGGCTAAATCCTACGAGCAGTACTTC
D: TRBD1
size: -
length: 15
V: TRBV12-3/TRBV12-4
J: TRBJ2-7

CDR3: CASSYGTSGGGSTDRQYF
DNA: TGTGCCAGCAGTTACGGGACTAGCGGGGGGGGAAGTACAGATAGGCAGTATTTT
D: TRBD2
size: -
length: 18
V: TRBV6-5
J: TRBJ2-3

CDR3: CAIRGSGGPYNEQFF
DNA: TGTGCCATCAGGGGTAGCGGGGGACCCTACAATGAGCAGTTCTTC
D: TRBD2
size: few
length: 15
V: TRBV10-3
J: TRBJ2-1